Here is one TCR beta chain with its context. Produced via immunoSEQ multiplex PCR; TCRdb's table is partial and in-frame only. Of tens of thousands of clones in the sample, approximately 90% were seen once. The CDR3 runs 13 residues. Germline values: CDR1 MNHEY, CDR2 SVGAGI. Trimming removed 2 bases at V and 6 bases at J, with 10 bases between. The data belong to a study of blood T cell repertoires in COVID-19. As for the study in general: In each case, the material was cDNA or gDNA derived from T cells, B-cell-depleted T cells, or PBMCs.

Sequenced sample: peripheral blood. V is TRBV6-5 and J is TRBJ1-2; tentatively, D is TRBD1 (6 bases). The sequence came from a woman aged 50 to 60 in a cohort sampled during active COVID-19. The CDR3 protein is CASSYQGIHGYTF. The CDR3 bases are TGTGCCAGCAGTTACCAGGGGATTCATGGCTACACCTTC.